This T cell receptor (beta chain) was identified in a study of blood T cell repertoires in COVID-19. Study overall: Sources were T cells, B-cell-depleted T cells, or PBMCs; the material itself was cDNA or gDNA.

V was shortened by 0 bases and J by 3 bases, with 9 bases between the two germline ends. CDR1 SGHRS and CDR2 YFSETQ come from the germline V gene. The CDR3 is made up of 14 amino acids. Enrolled during active infection, Seattle patients were then followed longitudinally. Some clones are missing from TCRdb's copy, which holds only in-frame ones; the method was immunoSEQ multiplex PCR. The table includes roughly 230,000 clones, 85% detected once. The chain carries TRBV5-1 and TRBJ1-2; D ambiguous. The receptor was derived from a man over 45 with COVID-19, enrolled during active disease. Sequenced sample: peripheral blood. The CDR3 loop reads CASSLAGIDYGYTF. Written as DNA, the CDR3 is TGCGCCAGCAGCTTGGCCGGGATCGACTATGGCTACACCTTC.